Presented here are 24 T cell receptor beta chains from one specimen sequenced in a study of T cells in localized non-small cell lung cancer. The assay was immunoSEQ multiplex PCR, and TCRdb's table has in-frame clones only and misses some. The table shows about 2,500 clones, with about 37% occurring only once. This specimen was normal lung tissue next to the tumor, taken before any cancer treatment. These receptors were collected from a male donor older than 55 with stage I lung adenocarcinoma.

The CDR3 sequence: CSVERTQSTDTQYF. For the CDR3, the DNA is TGCAGCGTTGAAAGGACGCAGAGCACAGATACGCAGTATTTT. The rearrangement joins TRBV29-1 to TRBJ2-3; no definite D call. Trimming cost V 2 bases and J 0 bases, with 9 bases left between them. Per germline, CDR1 SQVTM and CDR2 ANQGSEA. The CDR3 covers 14 residues.

The genes are TRBV28 and TRBJ2-7, with D maybe TRBD2 (5 bases). V dropped 8 bases and J dropped 2 bases, with 13 bases sitting between them. This CDR3 region has 13 residues. The germline V gene encodes CDR1 MDHEN and CDR2 SYDVKM. The CDR3 nucleotides are TGTGCCAGCGGCGGGCCATCTACCTACGAGCAGTACTTC. Its translation is CASGGPSTYEQYF.

This chain connects TRBV9 to TRBJ2-1; D is unresolved. Germline loops: CDR1 SGDLS, CDR2 YYNGEE. The CDR3 contains 12 residues. V lost 0 bases, J lost 7 bases, and 5 bases lay in between. CDR3 in DNA: TGTGCCAGCAGCGTAGCCGGGAATGAGCAGTTCTTC. It yields the protein CASSVAGNEQFF.

The V call is TRBV11-3, the J call TRBJ2-5; TRBD1 aligns across 7 bases. Germline lookup yields CDR1 SGHNT and CDR2 YENEEA. Trimming at V came to 5 bases and at J to 2 bases, leaving 5 bases not matched to a gene. The CDR3 extends over 14 amino acids. The CDR3 reads CASSPRDSQETQYF. The CDR3 DNA follows: TGTGCCAGCAGCCCAAGGGACAGTCAAGAGACCCAGTACTTC.

V gene TRBV29-1 combines with J gene TRBJ2-7; weak D call: TRBD2 (5 bases). CDR3 length: 16 amino acids. V was pared by 6 bases and J by 4 bases, with 25 bases between. Germline lookup yields CDR1 SQVTM and CDR2 ANQGSEA. The CDR3 protein is CSVEGTGSGSLYEQYF. In DNA, the CDR3 is TGCAGCGTCGAGGGCACTGGGAGTGGTAGCTTATACGAGCAGTACTTC.

There are a few counts of this clone. This chain connects TRBV11-3 to TRBJ2-1; D remains unclear. CDR3 size: 14 residues. V gave up 1 base and J gave up 7 bases, with 11 bases separating them. Germline V gives CDR1 SGHNT, CDR2 YENEEA. CDR3 loop: CASSLGTSGNEQFF. CDR3 coding DNA: TGTGCCAGCAGCTTAGGGACGTCAGGAAATGAGCAGTTCTTC.

This rearrangement joins TRBV18 to TRBJ1-3; D might be TRBD1 (5 bases). From germline, CDR1 is KGHSH and CDR2 LQKENI. V dropped 3 bases and J dropped 0 bases, with 9 bases sitting between them. CDR3 size: 15 residues. The CDR3, as DNA: TGTGCCAGCTCACCGCAGGGCGTCTCTGGAAACACCATATATTTT. This translates into CASSPQGVSGNTIYF.

This chain links TRBV7-6 with TRBJ2-3; D assignment may be TRBD1 or TRBD2 (5 bases each). The CDR3 totals 15 residues. The V end was cut by 1 base, the J end by 4 bases, with 12 bases between. Germline loops: CDR1 SGHVS, CDR2 FNYEAQ. CDR3 nucleotides: TGTGCCAGCAGCTTAGGTGGGGGAGTTGCAGATACGCAGTATTTT. Translating gives CASSLGGGVADTQYF.

The CDR3 DNA sequence: TGTGCCAGCAGTGTTAGTGGGACAGGGGGATACGAGCAGTACTTC. Translating it yields CASSVSGTGGYEQYF. The J gene is TRBJ2-7, the V gene TRBV6-8; 11 positions agree with TRBD1. Germline values: CDR1 MNHGY, CDR2 SAAAGT. The length of the CDR3 is 15 residues. After removal of 5 bases from V and 4 bases from J, the junction contained 7 bases not matched to a gene.

This clone appeared a few times. The chain links TRBV9 to TRBJ2-5; either TRBD1 or TRBD2 may fit D (6 bases each). CDR3 length: 13 residues. The germline V gene encodes CDR1 SGDLS and CDR2 YYNGEE. V was trimmed by 6 bases and J by 5 bases, leaving 14 bases between them. This chain's CDR3 is CASIQGTGETQYF. For the CDR3, the DNA is TGTGCCAGCATCCAGGGGACTGGGGAGACCCAGTACTTC.

This chain connects TRBV18 to TRBJ1-4; possible D gene TRBD1, 5 bases. With 3 bases removed from V and 8 bases from J, the gap between germline ends came to 13 bases. CDR3 length: 14 amino acids. The germline CDR1 and CDR2 sequences are KGHSH and LQKENI. The chain's CDR3 is CASSPGTGREKLFF. In DNA form, the CDR3 reads TGTGCCAGCTCACCGGGGACCGGCCGCGAAAAACTGTTTTTT.

The V gene is TRBV10-2, the J gene TRBJ1-4, with D possibly TRBD1 on 5 matching bases. The CDR3 spans 13 residues. Germline V gene sequence: CDR1 WSHSY, CDR2 SAAADI. V was pared by 7 bases and J by 6 bases, with 12 bases between. The CDR3 loop reads CASMEPGDEKLFF. CDR3 nucleotides: TGCGCCAGCATGGAACCGGGGGATGAAAAACTGTTTTTT.

The V gene is TRBV27, the J gene TRBJ2-1; TRBD1 is a possible D gene (5 bases). The V gene lost 2 bases and the J gene lost 8 bases, with 7 bases spanning the gap. In germline, CDR1 is MNHEY, CDR2 SMNVEV (reference sequence). This CDR3 is built from 12 residues. The CDR3 sequence is CASSLLGDEQFF. In DNA form, the CDR3 reads TGTGCCAGCAGTTTACTAGGGGATGAGCAGTTCTTC.

The genes are TRBV15 and TRBJ2-5, with TRBD1 matching 8 bases. V lost 0 bases, J lost 5 bases, and 8 bases stayed unmatched. The CDR3 totals 16 residues. Germline V gives CDR1 LNHNV, CDR2 YYDKDF (reference sequence). The CDR3 bases are TGTGCCACCAGCAGAGAGACCGGGACAGGATTTGAGACCCAGTACTTC. Protein sequence: CATSRETGTGFETQYF.

This chain connects TRBV19 to TRBJ2-1, with TRBD2 as a possible D gene (5 bases). V gave up 1 base and J gave up 12 bases, with 10 bases separating them. This CDR3 region has 12 residues. Germline V gene lookup returns CDR1 LNHDA and CDR2 SQIVND (reference sequence). The CDR3 loop reads CASSIAAGGQFF. CDR3 sequence (DNA): TGTGCCAGTAGTATAGCTGCGGGCGGGCAGTTCTTC.

V and J are TRBV19 and TRBJ2-2; D is unresolved. Germline V gene sequence: CDR1 LNHDA, CDR2 SQIVND (reference sequence). The ends were cut back, 7 bases at V and 7 bases at J, with 10 bases in the middle. This CDR3 has 12 amino acids. The CDR3 sequence: CASKRIDGELFF. The CDR3, as DNA: TGTGCCAGTAAAAGAATCGACGGGGAGCTGTTTTTT.

Only a few counts were recorded for this clone. At one boundary the junction diverges from the germline segment, which might be a read error. The V call is TRBV6-8, the J call TRBJ1-1; D remains ambiguous. The CDR3 consists of 13 residues. The germline V gene has CDR1 MNHGY and CDR2 SAAAGT. Here the CDR3 reads CASSSVRSTQAFF. In nucleotides, the CDR3 is TGTGCCAGCAGTTCGGTCAGGTCCACTCAAGCTTTCTTT.

This chain joins TRBV6-8 and TRBJ2-3; maybe TRBD2 (5 bases). CDR3 size: 14 residues. Trimming shortened V by 5 bases and J by 5 bases, and 14 bases separated the two germline ends. Germline V gene data show CDR1 as MNHGY and CDR2 as SAAAGT. Written as DNA, the CDR3 is TGTGCCAGCAGTGAGGAAGAGGGCAAAGATACGCAGTATTTT. Translated: CASSEEEGKDTQYF.

The chain uses TRBV19 and TRBJ2-7, with D possibly matching TRBD2 (5 bases). The CDR3 runs 13 residues. Per the germline V gene, CDR1 is LNHDA and CDR2 is SQIVND (reference sequence). The V end was cut by 5 bases, the J end by 7 bases, with 15 bases between. For the CDR3, the DNA is TGTGCCAGTAGTCTGACTACCGCCGGGGAGCAGTACTTC. This gives the protein CASSLTTAGEQYF. The variable domain in full, completed from reference TRBV19 and TRBJ2-7, reads DGGITQSPKYLFRKEGQNVTLSCEQNLNHDAMYWYRQDPGQGLRLIYYSQIVNDFQKGDIAEGYSVSREKKESFPLTVTSAQKNPTAFYLCASSLTTAGEQYFGPGTRLTVT.

The chain recombines TRBV19 with TRBJ1-1, with a possible D match to TRBD1 (5 bases). The germline V gene has CDR1 LNHDA and CDR2 SQIVND (reference sequence). This CDR3 region has 13 residues. V lost 7 bases and J lost 3, with 12 bases in between. The CDR3 DNA sequence: TGTGCCAGTATGTGGGGGACGGACACTGAAGCTTTCTTT. Protein sequence: CASMWGTDTEAFF.

This clone is classed as medium-sized. V usage is TRBV11-3 and J usage is TRBJ2-3; D gene uncertain. This CDR3 comprises 16 residues. V lost 1 base and J 0 bases, leaving 11 bases between the germline ends. The V gene's germline CDR1 is SGHNT and CDR2 YENEEA. CDR3 protein: CASSLGANRSTDTQYF. CDR3 coding DNA: TGTGCCAGCAGCTTAGGGGCGAACCGAAGCACAGATACGCAGTATTTT.

Judged by abundance, this clone is medium-sized (0.01 to 0.1%). This chain joins TRBV6-8 and TRBJ1-4; no firm D call. The germline gives CDR1 MNHGY, CDR2 SAAAGT. V was shortened by 4 bases and J by 8 bases, with 14 bases between the two germline ends. This CDR3 comprises 14 residues. DNA for the CDR3: TGTGCCAGCAGTTCGGCCGACCGGGAGGAAAAACTGTTTTTT. This encodes CASSSADREEKLFF.

The V and J genes are TRBV5-1 and TRBJ2-3; TRBD2 aligns across 11 bases. Per germline, CDR1 SGHRS and CDR2 YFSETQ. The CDR3 spans 19 residues. Trimming at V came to 2 bases and at J to 0 bases, leaving 11 bases not matched to a gene. CDR3 bases: TGCGCCAGCAGCTTAGATCTAGCGGGAGGTCCCGATAGCACAGATACGCAGTATTTT. Encoded protein: CASSLDLAGGPDSTDTQYF. Looking up the rest from reference TRBV5-1 and TRBJ2-3 gives the full variable domain: KAGVTQTPRYLIKTRGQQVTLSCSPISGHRSVSWYQQTPGQGLQFLFEYFSETQRNKGNFPGRFSGRQFSNSRSEMNVSTLELGDSALYLCASSLDLAGGPDSTDTQYFGPGTRLTVL.

This sequence joins TRBV11-3 and TRBJ2-7; tentatively, D is TRBD2 (5 bases). CDR3 size: 14 residues. Germline CDR1 SGHNT, CDR2 YENEEA. Trimming shortened V by 1 base and J by 4 bases, and 11 bases separated the two germline ends. The CDR3 protein is CASSLGDSGYEQYF. The CDR3 DNA is TGTGCCAGCAGCTTAGGCGATTCGGGATACGAGCAGTACTTC.